The present T cell receptor (beta chain) was sequenced within a study of shared clonotypes between healthy human individuals. How the authors handled the data: ImmunoSEQ only sent back junction sequences with no quality scores, so filtering was done differently. The repertoire was sequenced with immunoSEQ multiplex PCR; TCRdb's copy has only in-frame clones and lacks some. V and J calls and clone size are those listed in that table; D and trimming were worked out from the DNA. The sample holds roughly 1 million clones; 78% are singletons and the top ten take about 0.52%. Details on this clone: Antigen specificity is unknown. Other DNA sequences in this sample translate to the same CDR3.

Trimming removed 0 bases at V and 2 bases at J, with 7 bases between. This CDR3 spans 14 amino acids. CDR1 is SGHTA and CDR2 is FQGNSA in the germline V gene. Only Caucasian adults living in Nashville, Tennessee made up the donor group. A split of CD4+ cells into CD45RA+ naive and CD45RA-negative memory subsets was performed. Study-wide findings and caveats: Rarefaction showed that sequencing of sorted subsets was incomplete (despite large depth).

The clonotype was recovered from a man younger than 35 in good health. Some clones in this sample may be carry-over from other donors' samples. V and J are TRBV7-2 and TRBJ2-5; D is ambiguous. The sample comprised memory CD4+ T cells from PBMCs. Subset described: CD45RA-negative fraction. DNA of the CDR3: TGTGCCAGCAGCTTAGCAGGGCGACAAGAGACCCAGTACTTC. This translates into CASSLAGRQETQYF.